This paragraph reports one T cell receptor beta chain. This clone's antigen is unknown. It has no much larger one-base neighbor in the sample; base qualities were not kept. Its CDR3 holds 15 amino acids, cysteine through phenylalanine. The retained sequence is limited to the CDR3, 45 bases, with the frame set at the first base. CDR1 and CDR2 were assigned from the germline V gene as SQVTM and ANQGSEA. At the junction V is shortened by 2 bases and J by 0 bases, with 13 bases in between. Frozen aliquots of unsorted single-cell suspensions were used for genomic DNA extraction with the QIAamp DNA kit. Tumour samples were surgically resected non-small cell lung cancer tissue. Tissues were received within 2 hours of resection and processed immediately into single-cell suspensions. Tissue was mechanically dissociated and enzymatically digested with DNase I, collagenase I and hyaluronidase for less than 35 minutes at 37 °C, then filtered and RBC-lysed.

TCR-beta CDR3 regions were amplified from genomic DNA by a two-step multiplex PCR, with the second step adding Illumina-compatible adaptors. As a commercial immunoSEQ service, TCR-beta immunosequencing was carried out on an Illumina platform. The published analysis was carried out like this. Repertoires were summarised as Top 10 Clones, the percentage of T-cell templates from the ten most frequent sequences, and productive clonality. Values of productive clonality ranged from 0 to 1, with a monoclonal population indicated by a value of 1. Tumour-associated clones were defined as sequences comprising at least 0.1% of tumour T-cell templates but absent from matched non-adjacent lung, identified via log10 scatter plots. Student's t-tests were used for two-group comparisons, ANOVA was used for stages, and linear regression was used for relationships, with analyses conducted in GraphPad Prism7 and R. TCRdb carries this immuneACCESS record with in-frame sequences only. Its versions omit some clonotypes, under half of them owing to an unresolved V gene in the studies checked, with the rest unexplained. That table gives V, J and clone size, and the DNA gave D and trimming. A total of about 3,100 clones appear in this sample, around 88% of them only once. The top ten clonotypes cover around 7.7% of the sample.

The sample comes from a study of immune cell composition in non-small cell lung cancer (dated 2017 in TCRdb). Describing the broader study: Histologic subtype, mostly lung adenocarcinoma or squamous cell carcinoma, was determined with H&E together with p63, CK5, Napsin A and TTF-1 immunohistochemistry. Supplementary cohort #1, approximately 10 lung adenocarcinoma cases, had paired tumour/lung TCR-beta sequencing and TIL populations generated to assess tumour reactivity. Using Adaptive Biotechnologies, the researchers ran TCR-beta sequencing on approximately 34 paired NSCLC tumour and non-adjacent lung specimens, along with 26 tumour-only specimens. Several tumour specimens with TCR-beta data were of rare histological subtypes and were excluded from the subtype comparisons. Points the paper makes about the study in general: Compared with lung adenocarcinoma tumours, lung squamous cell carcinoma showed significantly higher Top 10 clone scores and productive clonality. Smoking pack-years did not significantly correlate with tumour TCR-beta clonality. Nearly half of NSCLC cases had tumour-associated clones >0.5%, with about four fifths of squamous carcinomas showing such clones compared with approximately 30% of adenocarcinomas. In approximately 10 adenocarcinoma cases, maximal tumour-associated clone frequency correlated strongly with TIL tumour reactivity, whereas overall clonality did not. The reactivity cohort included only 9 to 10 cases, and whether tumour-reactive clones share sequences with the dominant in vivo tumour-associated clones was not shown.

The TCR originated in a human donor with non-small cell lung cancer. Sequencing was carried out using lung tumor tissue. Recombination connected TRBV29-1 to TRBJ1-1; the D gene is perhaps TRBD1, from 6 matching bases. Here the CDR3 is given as CSVEIGQHMNTEAFF. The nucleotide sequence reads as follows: TGCAGCGTTGAAATTGGACAGCATATGAACACTGAAGCTTTCTTT.